The T cell receptor beta chain under discussion was sequenced for a study of blood T cell repertoires in COVID-19. Study context: Acute and convalescent COVID-19 specimens originated in the United States, Italy and Spain. Sample material is recorded as cDNA or gDNA derived from T cells, B-cell-depleted T cells, or PBMCs.

Authors' methods: Cell counts per sample came from amplifying reference gene primers. Assay used: immunoSEQ multiplex PCR; TCRdb lists only in-frame clones, some missing. V and J calls and clone size are given by that table; D and trimming were obtained from the DNA. The sample includes 95,000 to 150,000 clones, 85% of them seen just once. Seattle's cohort entered during active infection and was followed longitudinally. The V and J ends lost 0 bases and 9 bases respectively, with 10 bases between them. Germline-derived CDR1 and CDR2 are SGHKS and YYEKEE (reference sequence). The CDR3 length is 14 residues.

Sequencing was done on a sample of peripheral blood. The rearrangement links TRBV5-5 to TRBJ1-6; weak D call: TRBD1 (5 bases). The sequence was collected from a woman of 80 years or more with COVID-19, enrolled during active disease. The CDR3 loop is CASSLEPDTSPLHF. The CDR3 bases are TGTGCCAGCAGCTTGGAACCGGACACTTCACCCCTCCACTTT.